Listed below are T cell receptor beta chains from one sample, sequenced in a study of tumor and adjacent non-tumor tissue in lung cancer. In TCRdb, the multiplex PCR reads were re-called with MiXCR into one record per CDR3 protein. The sample lists over 100,000 distinct CDR3 sequences; about 64% were seen once. Sequenced input: distant non-tumor lung tissue. The receptor source for this set is a man aged 55 to 70 with non-small cell lung cancer. The CDR3 runs from the conserved cysteine through the conserved F or W. The D gene is left open where the match is weak. The listing skips clone size in some rows; elsewhere it reads once, few, many or a size class.

clone_size: -; d_call: -; v_call: TRBV7-9; cdr3_length: 14; j_call: TRBJ1-2; cdr3_nt: TGTGCCAGCAGCCCCCCTCGGACAGACTATGGCTACACCTTC; cdr3_aa: CASSPPRTDYGYTF
clone_size: many; d_call: -; v_call: TRBV12-3/TRBV12-4; cdr3_length: 14; j_call: TRBJ1-2; cdr3_nt: TGTGCCAGCAGCTACAGGGAATCCTACTATGGCTACACCTTC; cdr3_aa: CASSYRESYYGYTF
clone_size: -; d_call: TRBD2; v_call: TRBV6-2/TRBV6-3; cdr3_length: 15; j_call: TRBJ2-7; cdr3_nt: TGTGCCAGTAGTCCCCGGACTAGCGGGAAGTACGAGCAGTACTTC; cdr3_aa: CASSPRTSGKYEQYF
clone_size: -; d_call: -; v_call: TRBV12-3/TRBV12-4; cdr3_length: 12; j_call: TRBJ1-3; cdr3_nt: TGTGTCAGCAGTTTATCCGGAAACACCATATATTTT; cdr3_aa: CVSSLSGNTIYF
clone_size: -; d_call: -; v_call: TRBV6-5; cdr3_length: 14; j_call: TRBJ2-5; cdr3_nt: TGTGCCAGCACCCTGGATCCTCACAGGGAGACCCAGTACTTC; cdr3_aa: CASTLDPHRETQYF
clone_size: -; d_call: -; v_call: TRBV10-3; cdr3_length: 16; j_call: TRBJ2-3; cdr3_nt: TGTGCCATAAAAGACGGTTGGTGGGGTGGCACAGATACGCAGTATTTT; cdr3_aa: CAIKDGWWGGTDTQYF
clone_size: many; d_call: TRBD2; v_call: TRBV6-5; cdr3_length: 18; j_call: TRBJ2-3; cdr3_nt: TGTGCCAGCAGTACCCCCGGACTAGCGGGGGGGCTTTATTATACGCAGTATTTT; cdr3_aa: CASSTPGLAGGLYYTQYF
clone_size: few; d_call: -; v_call: TRBV24-1; cdr3_length: 13; j_call: TRBJ2-1; cdr3_nt: TGTGCCACCAGTCGGGCGGAATACAATGGGCAGTTCTTC; cdr3_aa: CATSRAEYNGQFF
clone_size: few; d_call: TRBD2; v_call: TRBV5-1; cdr3_length: 18; j_call: TRBJ2-1; cdr3_nt: TGCGCCAGCAGCCCGGGACTAGCGGGGGGGCCGGGTCTACCTGAGCAGTTCTTC; cdr3_aa: CASSPGLAGGPGLPEQFF
clone_size: -; d_call: -; v_call: TRBV11-2; cdr3_length: 15; j_call: TRBJ2-7; cdr3_nt: TGTGCCAGCAGCACTAGGTCAGGGGGGGGGTTCGAGCAGTACTTC; cdr3_aa: CASSTRSGGGFEQYF
clone_size: -; d_call: -; v_call: TRBV4-3; cdr3_length: 14; j_call: TRBJ2-7; cdr3_nt: TGCGCCAGCAACCAAAACGCGGGACCCTACGAGCAGTACTTC; cdr3_aa: CASNQNAGPYEQYF
clone_size: -; d_call: TRBD1; v_call: TRBV6-6; cdr3_length: 15; j_call: TRBJ2-3; cdr3_nt: TGTGCCAGCAGTACTGGGACAGGCAACACGGATACGCAGTATTTT; cdr3_aa: CASSTGTGNTDTQYF
clone_size: -; d_call: -; v_call: TRBV13; cdr3_length: 11; j_call: TRBJ2-7; cdr3_nt: TGTCCCAGCAGCATAGATGACGAGCAGTACTTC; cdr3_aa: CPSSIDDEQYF
clone_size: few; d_call: -; v_call: TRBV7-9; cdr3_length: 13; j_call: TRBJ2-3; cdr3_nt: TGTGCCAGCAGCTTAGATTCAGACGATACGCAGTATTTT; cdr3_aa: CASSLDSDDTQYF
clone_size: once; d_call: -; v_call: TRBV6-5; cdr3_length: 13; j_call: TRBJ1-6; cdr3_nt: TGTGCCAGCAGTCCGCCAAACTCCTCATCCCTCCACTTT; cdr3_aa: CASSPPNSSSLHF
clone_size: many; d_call: -; v_call: TRBV12-3/TRBV12-4; cdr3_length: 12; j_call: TRBJ1-4; cdr3_nt: TGTGCCAGCAGGAAGGACGGAGAAGTACTGTTTTTT; cdr3_aa: CASRKDGEVLFF
clone_size: few; d_call: TRBD1; v_call: TRBV6-2/TRBV6-3; cdr3_length: 16; j_call: TRBJ2-1; cdr3_nt: TGTGCCAGCAGTTCCAGTGACAGGGTGGTCGGCAATGAGCAGTTCTTC; cdr3_aa: CASSSSDRVVGNEQFF
clone_size: -; d_call: -; v_call: TRBV6-1; cdr3_length: 14; j_call: TRBJ2-2; cdr3_nt: TGTGCCATCAGTGATGGAGTGAAGACCGGGGGGCTGTTTTTT; cdr3_aa: CAISDGVKTGGLFF
clone_size: -; d_call: TRBD2; v_call: TRBV20-1; cdr3_length: 18; j_call: TRBJ2-3; cdr3_nt: TGCAGTGCTAGAGATTTAACTAGCGGGGGGACGGGGACAGATACGCAGTATTTT; cdr3_aa: CSARDLTSGGTGTDTQYF
clone_size: many; d_call: -; v_call: TRBV12-3/TRBV12-4; cdr3_length: 14; j_call: TRBJ2-3; cdr3_nt: TGTGCCAGCAGTAGATCAGGGGAGATAGATACGCAGTATTTT; cdr3_aa: CASSRSGEIDTQYF
clone_size: -; d_call: TRBD1; v_call: TRBV5-4; cdr3_length: 16; j_call: TRBJ1-2; cdr3_nt: TGTGTCAGCAGCTTGGCGACAGGGGGACGGAACTATGGCTACACCTTC; cdr3_aa: CVSSLATGGRNYGYTF
clone_size: -; d_call: -; v_call: TRBV12-3/TRBV12-4; cdr3_length: 15; j_call: TRBJ1-1; cdr3_nt: TGTGCCAGCAGTTTAGCGGGAGTGGGGGACTCTGAAGCTTTCTTT; cdr3_aa: CASSLAGVGDSEAFF
clone_size: -; d_call: -; v_call: TRBV11-2; cdr3_length: 15; j_call: TRBJ2-6; cdr3_nt: TGTGCCAGCAGCCCCGCCAGCTCTGGGGCCAACGTCCTGACTTTC; cdr3_aa: CASSPASSGANVLTF
clone_size: -; d_call: TRBD2; v_call: TRBV11-3; cdr3_length: 17; j_call: TRBJ2-3; cdr3_nt: TGTGCCAGTAGCTTAAGGGGCGGGGGGGCCTTTGAAGATACGCAGTATTTT; cdr3_aa: CASSLRGGGAFEDTQYF
clone_size: -; d_call: TRBD1; v_call: TRBV19; cdr3_length: 15; j_call: TRBJ1-1; cdr3_nt: TGTGCCAGTAGTATCGGGACAGGGTCGAACACTGAAGCTTTCTTT; cdr3_aa: CASSIGTGSNTEAFF
clone_size: -; d_call: TRBD1; v_call: TRBV4-3; cdr3_length: 15; j_call: TRBJ2-4; cdr3_nt: TGCGCCAGCAACCCATCGGACAGGGAAAAAAACATTCGGTACTTC; cdr3_aa: CASNPSDREKNIRYF
clone_size: many; d_call: TRBD1; v_call: TRBV12-3/TRBV12-4; cdr3_length: 16; j_call: TRBJ2-2; cdr3_nt: TGTGCCAGCAAGGGCGAGGGACAGGGGTTCACCGGGGAGCTGTTTTTT; cdr3_aa: CASKGEGQGFTGELFF
clone_size: -; d_call: TRBD1; v_call: TRBV4-2; cdr3_length: 17; j_call: TRBJ1-2; cdr3_nt: TGTGCCAGCAGCCTGCCTATGGGGACAGCTTCTAACCATGGCTACACATTC; cdr3_aa: CASSLPMGTASNHGYTF
clone_size: -; d_call: -; v_call: TRBV4-1; cdr3_length: 18; j_call: TRBJ1-5; cdr3_nt: TGCGCCAGCAGCCAAACCGGGGCAGGGCGTGATGGCAATCAGCCTCAGCATTTT; cdr3_aa: CASSQTGAGRDGNQPQHF
clone_size: -; d_call: -; v_call: TRBV2; cdr3_length: 15; j_call: TRBJ2-7; cdr3_nt: TGTGCCAGCAGTGTTTCGGATGGCTTTCTCTACGAGCAGTACTTT; cdr3_aa: CASSVSDGFLYEQYF
clone_size: many; d_call: -; v_call: TRBV20-1; cdr3_length: 14; j_call: TRBJ1-5; cdr3_nt: TGCAGTGCTAGAGATGGGGGGTACAATCAGCCCCAGCATTTT; cdr3_aa: CSARDGGYNQPQHF
clone_size: once; d_call: -; v_call: TRBV11-3; cdr3_length: 14; j_call: TRBJ2-3; cdr3_nt: TGTGCCTGCAGCTTAGTCGACTACACAGATACGCAGTACTTT; cdr3_aa: CACSLVDYTDTQYF
clone_size: -; d_call: -; v_call: TRBV29-1; cdr3_length: 12; j_call: TRBJ1-2; cdr3_nt: TGCAGCACTAGGGAGGGGGGATATGGCTACACCTTC; cdr3_aa: CSTREGGYGYTF
clone_size: -; d_call: -; v_call: TRBV27; cdr3_length: 14; j_call: TRBJ2-1; cdr3_nt: TGTGCCAGCAGTATAGCCGGGACCGGCAATGAGCAGTTCTTC; cdr3_aa: CASSIAGTGNEQFF
clone_size: -; d_call: -; v_call: TRBV11-2; cdr3_length: 14; j_call: TRBJ2-3; cdr3_nt: TGTGCCAGCAGTGAATACAGAGGCGCAGATACGCATTATTTT; cdr3_aa: CASSEYRGADTHYF
clone_size: -; d_call: -; v_call: TRBV9; cdr3_length: 14; j_call: TRBJ2-5; cdr3_nt: TGTGCCAGCAGCGTAGGCGGGGCCATAGAGACCCAGTACTTC; cdr3_aa: CASSVGGAIETQYF
clone_size: -; d_call: TRBD1; v_call: TRBV27; cdr3_length: 15; j_call: TRBJ1-1; cdr3_nt: TGTGCCAGCAGCCGTCCCGGGACAGGGGTCACTGAAGCTTTCTTT; cdr3_aa: CASSRPGTGVTEAFF
clone_size: few; d_call: TRBD1; v_call: TRBV7-9; cdr3_length: 17; j_call: TRBJ2-1; cdr3_nt: TGTGCCAGCAGCTCAAACCTGGACAGGGGGGCCTACAATGAGCAGTTCTTC; cdr3_aa: CASSSNLDRGAYNEQFF
clone_size: -; d_call: TRBD2; v_call: TRBV12-3/TRBV12-4; cdr3_length: 16; j_call: TRBJ2-2; cdr3_nt: TGTTCCAGCAGTCTCGGGACTAACTGGAATACCGGGGAGCTGTTTTTT; cdr3_aa: CSSSLGTNWNTGELFF
clone_size: many; d_call: TRBD1; v_call: TRBV2; cdr3_length: 13; j_call: TRBJ1-5; cdr3_nt: TGTGCCAGCAGGGGACAGGGAAATCAGCCCCAGCATTTT; cdr3_aa: CASRGQGNQPQHF
clone_size: -; d_call: TRBD2; v_call: TRBV4-1; cdr3_length: 19; j_call: TRBJ2-2; cdr3_nt: TGCGCCAGCAGCCAAGATCCTGGCGGGGGGGCCAAAAGCACCGGGGAGCTGTCTTTT; cdr3_aa: CASSQDPGGGAKSTGELSF
clone_size: -; d_call: -; v_call: TRBV12-3/TRBV12-4; cdr3_length: 14; j_call: TRBJ2-5; cdr3_nt: TGTGCCAGCAGTTTCAGGACAGCCAGGGAGACTCAGTACTTC; cdr3_aa: CASSFRTARETQYF
clone_size: -; d_call: -; v_call: TRBV5-4; cdr3_length: 16; j_call: TRBJ2-5; cdr3_nt: TGCGCCTGCAGAGCGGGACAGGAATTGTTACAAGAGACCCAGTACTTC; cdr3_aa: CACRAGQELLQETQYF
clone_size: many; d_call: TRBD2; v_call: TRBV20-1; cdr3_length: 13; j_call: TRBJ2-3; cdr3_nt: TGCAGTGCTAGAGATATAGCGGGGACCCCGCAGTATTTT; cdr3_aa: CSARDIAGTPQYF
clone_size: -; d_call: TRBD2; v_call: TRBV12-3/TRBV12-4; cdr3_length: 16; j_call: TRBJ2-1; cdr3_nt: TGTGCCAGGAGTTTGGCCGGAATAGCGGGAGGCAATGAGCAGTTCTTC; cdr3_aa: CARSLAGIAGGNEQFF
clone_size: -; d_call: -; v_call: TRBV28; cdr3_length: 15; j_call: TRBJ2-1; cdr3_nt: TGTGCCAGCAGTTCAGTTAGAGGGGAGAGGAGTGAGCAGTTCTTC; cdr3_aa: CASSSVRGERSEQFF
clone_size: few; d_call: TRBD2; v_call: TRBV6-6; cdr3_length: 16; j_call: TRBJ2-7; cdr3_nt: TGTGCCAGCAGTCACTCGGGGGGACTAGCGGAGTTCGAGCAGTACTTC; cdr3_aa: CASSHSGGLAEFEQYF
clone_size: -; d_call: -; v_call: TRBV11-3; cdr3_length: 13; j_call: TRBJ2-1; cdr3_nt: TGTGCCAGTAGCTTGCGCGGCGACAATGAGCATCTCTTC; cdr3_aa: CASSLRGDNEHLF
clone_size: -; d_call: TRBD1; v_call: TRBV7-9; cdr3_length: 14; j_call: TRBJ2-7; cdr3_nt: TGTGCCAGCAGTTCCGGGACAGGTTGGGAGGAGCAGTACTTC; cdr3_aa: CASSSGTGWEEQYF
clone_size: -; d_call: -; v_call: TRBV15; cdr3_length: 16; j_call: TRBJ2-1; cdr3_nt: TGTGCCACCAGCCCCCTAGGAGCACAGAGAAACGATGAGCAGTTCTTC; cdr3_aa: CATSPLGAQRNDEQFF
clone_size: -; d_call: -; v_call: TRBV5-1; cdr3_length: 13; j_call: TRBJ2-3; cdr3_nt: TGCGCCAGCAGCGAAAGGTACACAGATACGCAGTATTTT; cdr3_aa: CASSERYTDTQYF
clone_size: -; d_call: -; v_call: TRBV5-1; cdr3_length: 13; j_call: TRBJ2-5; cdr3_nt: TGCGCCACTCCGGGGACATTCCAAGAGACCCAGTACTTC; cdr3_aa: CATPGTFQETQYF
clone_size: -; d_call: -; v_call: TRBV4-1; cdr3_length: 15; j_call: TRBJ2-2; cdr3_nt: TGCGCCAGCAGTCTACAGGCCCACGATTACGGGGTGCTGTTTTTT; cdr3_aa: CASSLQAHDYGVLFF
clone_size: -; d_call: -; v_call: TRBV14; cdr3_length: 16; j_call: TRBJ1-2; cdr3_nt: TGTGTCAGCAGTCAAACCCTTGAGCTTACTAACTATGGCTACACCTTC; cdr3_aa: CVSSQTLELTNYGYTF
clone_size: many; d_call: -; v_call: TRBV29-1; cdr3_length: 12; j_call: TRBJ1-5; cdr3_nt: TGCAGCGCCATGGTGGGCAATCAGCCCCAGCATTTT; cdr3_aa: CSAMVGNQPQHF
clone_size: many; d_call: -; v_call: TRBV5-4; cdr3_length: 15; j_call: TRBJ2-7; cdr3_nt: TGTGCCAGCAGCTTGGACAGGTCAAGCTCCTACGAGCAGTACTTC; cdr3_aa: CASSLDRSSSYEQYF